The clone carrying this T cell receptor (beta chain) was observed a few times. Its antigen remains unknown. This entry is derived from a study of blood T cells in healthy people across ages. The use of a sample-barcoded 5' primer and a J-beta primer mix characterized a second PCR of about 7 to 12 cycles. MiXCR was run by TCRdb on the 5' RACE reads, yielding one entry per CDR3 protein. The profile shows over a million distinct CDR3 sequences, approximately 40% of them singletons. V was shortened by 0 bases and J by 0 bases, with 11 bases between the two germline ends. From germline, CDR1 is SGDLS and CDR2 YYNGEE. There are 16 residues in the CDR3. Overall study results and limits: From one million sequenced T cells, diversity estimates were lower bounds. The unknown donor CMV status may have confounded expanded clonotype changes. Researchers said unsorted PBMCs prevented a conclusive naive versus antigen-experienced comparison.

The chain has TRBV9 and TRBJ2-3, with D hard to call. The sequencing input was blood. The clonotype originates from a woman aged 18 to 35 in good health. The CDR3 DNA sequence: TGTGCCAGCAGCGTAGGAGCAAACCCTAGCACAGATACGCAGTATTTT. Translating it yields CASSVGANPSTDTQYF. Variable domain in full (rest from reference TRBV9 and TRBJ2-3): DSGVTQTPKHLITATGQRVTLRCSPRSGDLSVYWYQQSLDQGLQFLIQYYNGEERAKGNILERFSAQQFPDLHSELNLSSLELGDSALYFCASSVGANPSTDTQYFGPGTRLTVL.